These 10 T cell receptor beta chains share one sample of origin, sequenced in a study of shared clonotypes between healthy human individuals. Clones were read by immunoSEQ multiplex PCR, and TCRdb kept only the in-frame ones, dropping some. Altogether around 2,000,000 clones are present, 95% being singletons, with the ten largest covering more than 0.1%. Specimen: naive CD4+ T cells sorted from blood. Indicated subset: CD45RA+ positively selected. These receptors all stem from a man between 18 and 35 years old in good health.

This chain joins TRBV18 and TRBJ1-6; D is perhaps TRBD1 (6 bases). Deletions cut 4 bases from V and 13 bases from J, with 20 bases between. Per the germline V gene, CDR1 is KGHSH and CDR2 is LQKENI. CDR3 length: 15 amino acids. CDR3 in DNA: TGTGCCAGCTCACGGACAGAAAGCCCTTTTCTTCCCCTCCACTTT. Translation: CASSRTESPFLPLHF.

The rearrangement links TRBV27 to TRBJ1-1, with a weak D call TRBD1 (5 bases). Between the trimmed V and J ends, which lost 2 bases and 4 bases, there was a span of 8 bases. This CDR3 is 13 amino acids long. The germline CDR1 and CDR2 sequences are MNHEY and SMNVEV (reference sequence). CDR3 in DNA: TGTGCCAGCAGTTTAGAGGGGCGCACTGAAGCTTTCTTT. Protein: CASSLEGRTEAFF.

In DNA, the CDR3 is TGTGCCAGCAGCCCCCGGATCAGAGTGGATGAAAAACTGTTTTTT. It codes for CASSPRIRVDEKLFF. The chain employs TRBV4-2 and TRBJ1-4; D uncertain. The CDR3 contains 15 residues. The V gene lost 4 bases and the J gene lost 6 bases, with 15 bases spanning the gap. Germline CDR1 LGHNA, CDR2 YNFKEQ.

This clone was detected only once. The chain combines TRBV14 with TRBJ1-4; no definite D call. Germline V gives CDR1 SGHDN, CDR2 FVKESK. This CDR3 has 14 amino acids. Trimming pared 0 bases from V and 11 bases from J, leaving 13 bases between. The CDR3 sequence: CASSQELRTGKLFF. The CDR3 DNA sequence: TGTGCCAGCAGCCAAGAACTTAGGACGGGGAAACTGTTTTTT.

In regard to this clone: A clone one base away is much larger, so this may be a read error. The identical CDR3 is also encoded by other nucleotide sequences in the sample. The chain is built from TRBV2 and TRBJ2-7; D gene uncertain. V was clipped by 3 bases and J by 4 bases, with 4 bases between them. Germline V CDR1 and CDR2: SNHLY, FYNNEI. CDR3 size: 11 residues. CDR3: CASSEGYEQYF. CDR3 nucleotides: TGTGCCAGCAGTGAGGGATACGAGCAGTACTTC. Complete variable domain (other parts from reference TRBV2 and TRBJ2-7): EPEVTQTPSHQVTQMGQEVILRCVPISNHLYFYWYRQILGQKVEFLVSFYNNEISEKSEIFDDQFSVERPDGSNFTLKIRSTKLEDSAMYFCASSEGYEQYFGPGTRLTVT.

V usage is TRBV19 and J usage is TRBJ1-5; 7 nucleotides align to TRBD1. The junction had 8 bases not matched to a gene; V was cut back by 6 bases and J by 9 bases. Germline V lookup: CDR1 LNHDA, CDR2 SQIVND (reference sequence). The CDR3 extends over 13 amino acids. The CDR3 reads CASRGQPEGPQHF. For the CDR3, the DNA is TGTGCCAGTAGGGGACAGCCAGAGGGGCCCCAGCATTTT.

V is TRBV6-5 and J is TRBJ1-3, with D possibly TRBD1 on 6 matching bases. Between the trimmed V and J ends, which lost 6 bases and 0 bases, there was a span of 12 bases. The germline CDR1 and CDR2 sequences are MNHEY and SVGAGI. This CDR3 has 15 amino acids. The CDR3 coding sequence is TGTGCCAGCAGGGGACCAGGGGCCTCTGGAAACACCATATATTTT. It encodes CASRGPGASGNTIYF.

The V and J genes are TRBV30 and TRBJ1-6; D is perhaps TRBD1 (5 bases). CDR1 and CDR2 (germline): GTSNPN, SVGIG (reference sequence). Trimming stripped 0 bases from V and 8 bases from J, with 14 bases between. This CDR3 contains 15 residues. The CDR3: CAWSVDGQGYSPLHF. CDR3 bases: TGTGCCTGGAGTGTAGACGGGCAGGGATATTCACCCCTCCACTTT. Together with reference TRBV30 and TRBJ1-6, the CDR3 gives the full variable domain: SQTIHQWPATLVQPVGSPLSLECTVEGTSNPNLYWYRQAAGRGLQLLFYSVGIGQISSEVPQNLSASRPQDRQFILSSKKLLLSDSGFYLCAWSVDGQGYSPLHFGNGTRLTVT.

The rearrangement joins TRBV5-1 to TRBJ1-1, with D perhaps TRBD1 (6 bases). The germline CDR1 and CDR2 sequences are SGHRS and YFSETQ. The CDR3 is made up of 15 amino acids. V dropped 2 bases and J dropped 5 bases, with 16 bases sitting between them. Here the CDR3 reads CASSLIQGPGTEAFF. The CDR3 DNA reads TGCGCCAGCAGCTTAATACAGGGCCCGGGGACTGAAGCTTTCTTT.

This clone came up once. The chain is built from TRBV28 and TRBJ1-2; D gene unclear. This CDR3 has 12 residues. With 4 bases removed from V and 7 bases from J, the gap between germline ends came to 10 bases. Germline assignment: CDR1 MDHEN and CDR2 SYDVKM. The CDR3 DNA is TGTGCCAGCAGTTCAGCTGGTTTTGGCTACACCTTC. Protein sequence: CASSSAGFGYTF.